The 27 T cell receptor beta chains below all came from one sample that was sequenced in a study of radiation and T cells in renal cell carcinoma. Profiling relied on immunoSEQ multiplex PCR, and the TCRdb table lists in-frame clones only, not all of them. The sample records over 55,000 clones, around 78% being singletons. Time point reported: blood 2 weeks post-SBRT. Indicated treatment: 15 Gy SBRT to primary tumor, nephrectomy 4 weeks later. Sequences were derived from blood, sampled from a patient whose treatment included radiotherapy and nephrectomy. These receptors were collected from a man in his 60s with renal cell carcinoma.

In its sample, this clone was seen a few times. This chain uses TRBV7-9 with TRBJ1-1; D is perhaps TRBD1 (5 bases). Germline CDR1 and CDR2: SEHNR and FQNEAQ (reference sequence). Trimming cost V 1 base and J 6 bases, with 12 bases left between them. This CDR3 region has 14 residues. The chain's CDR3 is CASSLDRRASEAFF. The CDR3 DNA sequence: TGTGCCAGCAGCTTAGACAGGAGGGCCTCTGAAGCTTTCTTT.

The chain links TRBV7-9 to TRBJ2-3; the D gene could be TRBD1 or TRBD2 (5 bases each). The germline gives CDR1 SEHNR, CDR2 FQNEAQ (reference sequence). Between the trimmed V and J ends, which lost 1 base and 4 bases, there was a span of 9 bases. This CDR3 spans 14 amino acids. DNA for the CDR3: TGTGCCAGCAGCTTAGGGGACCCGGCAGATACGCAGTATTTT. Protein: CASSLGDPADTQYF.

Of note for this clone: The germline gene is not matched at one end of the junction; a read error may be the cause. J is TRBJ2-3 and V is TRBV19, with 7 bases lining up with TRBD2. The CDR3 spans 17 residues. The germline CDR1 and CDR2 sequences are LNHDA and SQIVND (reference sequence). The CDR3 sequence is CVSSISFGGSLTDTQYF. The DNA for the CDR3 is TGTGTCAGTAGTATATCTTTCGGGGGGTCCCTGACAGATACGCAGTATTTT. The variable domain in full, with the rest retrieved from reference TRBV19 and TRBJ2-3, is DGGITQSPKYLFRKEGQNVTLSCEQNLNHDAMYWYRQDPGQGLRLIYYSQIVNDFQKGDIAEGYSVSREKKESFPLTVTSAQKNPTAFYLCVSSISFGGSLTDTQYFGPGTRLTVL.

The chain couples TRBV19 to TRBJ2-1; TRBD1 agrees at 9 bases. The junction had 10 bases not matched to a gene; V was cut back by 5 bases and J by 5 bases. CDR1 and CDR2 (germline): LNHDA, SQIVND (reference sequence). This CDR3 has 16 residues. The CDR3 DNA reads as TGTGCCAGTAGTCAACTGGGACAGGGATTGGACAATGAGCAGTTCTTC. Translated, it gives CASSQLGQGLDNEQFF.

This clone was counted only a few times. The chain recombines TRBV7-9 with TRBJ1-1, with D possibly TRBD1 on 6 matching bases. The CDR3 runs to 14 residues. Per the germline V gene, CDR1 is SEHNR and CDR2 is FQNEAQ (reference sequence). The V end was cut by 3 bases, the J end by 3 bases, with 11 bases between. The CDR3 sequence: CASSFDNRDTEAFF. In DNA, the CDR3 is TGTGCCAGCAGCTTCGATAACAGGGACACTGAAGCTTTCTTT.

With regard to this clone: The sample carries other DNA sequences with the same CDR3. This chain connects TRBV10-1 to TRBJ1-1; 11 bases map to TRBD1. Germline V lookup: CDR1 WNHNN, CDR2 SYGVQD (reference sequence). V gave up 0 bases and J gave up 7 bases; unmatched junction bases: 4. This CDR3 is built from 15 residues. The CDR3 nucleotides read TGCGCCAGCAGTGAGTCTGGACAGGGGGCGTTTGAAGCTTTCTTT. Translation gives CASSESGQGAFEAFF.

The genes are TRBV19 and TRBJ1-5, with 9 bases fitting TRBD1. With V trimmed by 4 bases and J by 4 bases, 5 bases remained unmatched. Germline V gives CDR1 LNHDA, CDR2 SQIVND (reference sequence). The CDR3 is 15 residues long. CDR3: CASSTPQGANQPQHF. In DNA form, the CDR3 reads TGTGCCAGTAGTACCCCACAGGGGGCAAATCAGCCCCAGCATTTT.

This clone has just a few counts. The gene calls are TRBV4-1 and TRBJ2-3; D may be TRBD1 or TRBD2 (6 bases each). Germline V CDR1 and CDR2: MGHRA, YSYEKL. The CDR3 covers 15 residues. V gave up 5 bases and J gave up 0 bases, with 12 bases separating them. CDR3 sequence (DNA): TGCGCCAGCAGCGATGCGGGACACAGCACAGATACGCAGTATTTT. Protein: CASSDAGHSTDTQYF.

The chain uses TRBV27 and TRBJ1-1; D perhaps matches TRBD1 (5 bases). Germline loops: CDR1 MNHEY, CDR2 SMNVEV (reference sequence). Trimming stripped 3 bases from V and 7 bases from J, with 18 bases between. The CDR3 has 15 amino acids. CDR3 DNA: TGTGCCAGCAGTTTGGGGCAGGGAGCGTACCTTGAAGCTTTCTTT. Translating gives CASSLGQGAYLEAFF.

V and J are TRBV5-6 and TRBJ1-1; 7 bases are a match to TRBD1. The V segment lost 5 bases and the J segment 4 bases; nucleotides outside the gene matches: 11. Germline loops: CDR1 SGHDT, CDR2 YYEEEE. The CDR3 sequence is 15 residues long. CDR3 sequence reads: CASRLLDRSSTEAFF. The DNA for the CDR3 is TGTGCCAGCAGACTTTTGGACAGGTCGAGCACTGAAGCTTTCTTT.

The chain combines TRBV7-9 with TRBJ2-7, with TRBD1 matching over 9 bases. The CDR3 covers 15 residues. Germline V lookup: CDR1 SEHNR, CDR2 FQNEAQ (reference sequence). V gave up 2 bases and J gave up 9 bases; unmatched junction bases: 11. The CDR3 DNA reads as TGTGCCAGCAGCTTACCCTTAGGGACAGGGAAAGGGCAGTACTTC. This gives the protein CASSLPLGTGKGQYF.

In its sample, this clone was seen many times. This chain connects TRBV5-1 to TRBJ1-2, with D unclear. Germline V gene data show CDR1 as SGHRS and CDR2 as YFSETQ. V gave up 1 base and J gave up 8 bases, with 12 bases separating them. The CDR3 is 13 amino acids. The CDR3 here is CASSLKPGEGYTF. For the CDR3, the DNA is TGCGCCAGCAGCTTGAAACCCGGGGAGGGCTACACCTTC.

The chain carries TRBV11-2 and TRBJ1-2; D unresolved. Germline V lookup: CDR1 SGHAT, CDR2 FQNNGV. The germline V and J ends were trimmed by 1 base and 0 bases, with 9 bases remaining between them. The CDR3 totals 15 residues. The CDR3 DNA is TGTGCCAGCAGCTTAGGGCACTTAGCTAACTATGGCTACACCTTC. Protein: CASSLGHLANYGYTF.

The rearrangement links TRBV6-4 to TRBJ1-5, with D tentatively TRBD1 (5 bases). Trimming left V 11 bases short and J 1 base short, with 18 bases between. CDR1 and CDR2 from the germline V gene are MRHNA and SNTAGT. This CDR3 region has 15 residues. The CDR3 here is CAPMPGGDSNQPQHF. DNA of the CDR3: TGTGCCCCCATGCCGGGCGGGGACAGCAATCAGCCCCAGCATTTT.

V is TRBV30 and J is TRBJ1-6, with D possibly matching TRBD1 (6 bases). The CDR3 sequence is 13 residues long. Germline V lookup: CDR1 GTSNPN, CDR2 SVGIG (reference sequence). The V end lost 1 base, the J end lost 10 bases, and 11 bases lay between the germline ends. CDR3 DNA sequence: TGTGCCTGGAGTGAGGGGGGCAGGTCACCCCTCCACTTT. Its translation is CAWSEGGRSPLHF.

The V gene is TRBV7-6, the J gene TRBJ1-2, with 7 bases matching TRBD1. Trimming took 1 base from V and 7 from J; bases not matched to a gene: 6. The CDR3 length is 14 residues. Per the germline V gene, CDR1 is SGHVS and CDR2 is FNYEAQ. CDR3 residues: CASSLVGGPSGYTF. For the CDR3, the DNA is TGTGCCAGCAGCTTAGTAGGGGGCCCGAGTGGCTACACCTTC.

The chain joins TRBV18 to TRBJ1-4; 10 bases are shared with TRBD1. V was clipped by 2 bases and J by 6 bases; unmatched bases: 0. The CDR3 sequence is 14 residues long. CDR1 and CDR2 (germline): KGHSH, LQKENI. The CDR3 DNA reads TGTGCCAGCTCACCAGGGACAGGGGATGAAAAACTGTTTTTT. Protein: CASSPGTGDEKLFF. Full variable domain (outside the CDR3, taken from reference TRBV18 and TRBJ1-4): NAGVMQNPRHLVRRRGQEARLRCSPMKGHSHVYWYRQLPEEGLKFMVYLQKENIIDESGMPKERFSAEFPKEGPSILRIQQVVRGDSAAYFCASSPGTGDEKLFFGSGTQLSVL.

This clone was observed a few times. This sequence joins TRBV5-1 and TRBJ1-1; tentative D call: TRBD1 (5 bases). Germline loops: CDR1 SGHRS, CDR2 YFSETQ. The CDR3 has 14 residues. The V gene lost 3 bases and the J gene lost 0 bases, with 9 bases spanning the gap. Here the CDR3 DNA reads TGCGCCAGCAGCTACGACAGAATGAACACTGAAGCTTTCTTT. Translating it yields CASSYDRMNTEAFF.

The V and J genes are TRBV6-1 and TRBJ1-1, with TRBD1 as a possible D gene (5 bases). The CDR3 is 15 residues long. Trimming took 2 bases from V and 1 from J, leaving 11 bases between them. Germline V gene lookup returns CDR1 MNHNS and CDR2 SASEGT. The CDR3 sequence is CASSERARENTEAFF. The CDR3 DNA reads TGTGCCAGCAGTGAAAGGGCCAGGGAGAACACTGAAGCTTTCTTT.

V usage is TRBV5-8 and J usage is TRBJ1-2; tentative D call: TRBD1 (6 bases). The CDR3 is made up of 16 amino acids. Trimming cost V 3 bases and J 5 bases, with 20 bases left between them. From germline, CDR1 is SGHTS and CDR2 YDEGEE. In nucleotides, the CDR3 is TGTGCCAGCAGCTCCCCCCACAGGGCCCATCCTTATGGCTACACCTTC. It is translated as CASSSPHRAHPYGYTF.

This chain uses TRBV4-3 with TRBJ1-2; D remains unclear. The CDR3 runs to 15 residues. Trimming shortened V by 0 bases and J by 2 bases, and 10 bases separated the two germline ends. Looked up from germline, CDR1 is LGHNA and CDR2 is YSLEER. The CDR3 loop is CASSQDAGRNYGYTF. CDR3 bases: TGCGCCAGCAGCCAAGATGCAGGCAGGAACTATGGCTACACCTTC.

This clone was detected a few times. V gene TRBV30 combines with J gene TRBJ1-4; no firm D call. The V gene lost 8 bases and the J gene lost 4 bases, with 8 bases spanning the gap. CDR1 and CDR2 from the germline V gene are GTSNPN and SVGIG (reference sequence). CDR3 length equals 11 residues. CDR3 DNA sequence: TGTGCCCAATTATTTAATGAAAAACTGTTTTTT. As protein: CAQLFNEKLFF.

On this clone: The sample carries other DNA sequences with the same CDR3. The chain recombines TRBV27 with TRBJ1-1; D gene uncertain. V gave up 2 bases and J gave up 3 bases, with 7 bases separating them. CDR3 length equals 13 residues. Germline-derived CDR1 and CDR2 are MNHEY and SMNVEV (reference sequence). The DNA of the CDR3 is TGTGCCAGCAGTTTAGGAGGTGACACTGAAGCTTTCTTT. Its translation: CASSLGGDTEAFF.

The chain employs TRBV7-2 and TRBJ1-4; 9 bases map to TRBD1. This CDR3 spans 16 amino acids. Germline CDR1 reads SGHTA; CDR2 reads FQGNSA. J was trimmed by 6 bases and V by 3 bases; bases with no gene match: 8. The CDR3, as DNA: TGTGCCAGCAGCTTGCAACCGGGACAGGGTTATGAAAAACTGTTTTTT. The encoded protein is CASSLQPGQGYEKLFF.

This clone has more than one count but fewer than ten. The chain links TRBV9 to TRBJ2-7; D possibly uses TRBD1 or TRBD2 (6 bases each). V lost 1 base and J lost 1, with 12 bases in between. CDR1 and CDR2 from the germline V gene are SGDLS and YYNGEE. This CDR3 region has 15 residues. Here the CDR3 DNA reads TGTGCCAGCAGCGTATACGGGGGCCCTTCCTACGAGCAGTACTTC. It yields the protein CASSVYGGPSYEQYF. Using reference TRBV9 and TRBJ2-7 for the parts outside the CDR3, the full variable domain is DSGVTQTPKHLITATGQRVTLRCSPRSGDLSVYWYQQSLDQGLQFLIQYYNGEERAKGNILERFSAQQFPDLHSELNLSSLELGDSALYFCASSVYGGPSYEQYFGPGTRLTVT.

A remark on this clone: The DNA is left out, because the CDR3 cannot be placed on it with certainty; the CDR3 is given as TCRdb lists it. The gene calls are TRBV6-5 and TRBJ1-2; the listed D gene, TRBD1, was not tested against the DNA. The CDR3 region is 14 residues in length, termini included. Germline V gene data show CDR1 as MNHEY and CDR2 as SVGAGI. The CDR3 reads CASSSSTGGGGYTF.

This chain uses TRBV30 with TRBJ2-1; D is ambiguous. The length of the CDR3 is 12 residues. V lost 3 bases to trimming and J lost 6 bases, with 9 bases between them. Germline V gene lookup returns CDR1 GTSNPN and CDR2 SVGIG (reference sequence). The chain's CDR3 is CAWRSGPNEQFF. CDR3 DNA sequence: TGTGCCTGGAGGTCGGGCCCCAATGAGCAGTTCTTC.